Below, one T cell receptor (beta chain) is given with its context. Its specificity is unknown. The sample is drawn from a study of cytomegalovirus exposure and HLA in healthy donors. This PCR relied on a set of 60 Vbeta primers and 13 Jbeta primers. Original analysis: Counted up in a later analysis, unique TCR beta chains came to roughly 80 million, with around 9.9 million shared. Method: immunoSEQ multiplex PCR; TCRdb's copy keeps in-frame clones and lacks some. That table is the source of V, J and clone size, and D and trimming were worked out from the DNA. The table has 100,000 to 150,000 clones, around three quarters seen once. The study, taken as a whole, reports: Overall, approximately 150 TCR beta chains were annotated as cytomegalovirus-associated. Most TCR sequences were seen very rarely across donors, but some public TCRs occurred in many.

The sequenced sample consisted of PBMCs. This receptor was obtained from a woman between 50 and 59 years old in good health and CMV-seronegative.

The CDR3 region has the DNA TGCGCCAGCAGCGCGCCCGGGAACACTGAAGCTTTCTTT. Residues: CASSAPGNTEAFF. This rearrangement joins TRBV5-1 to TRBJ1-1; no clear D gene. V gave up 4 bases and J gave up 1 base, with 8 bases separating them. The CDR3 is made up of 13 amino acids. The germline V gene encodes CDR1 SGHRS and CDR2 YFSETQ.